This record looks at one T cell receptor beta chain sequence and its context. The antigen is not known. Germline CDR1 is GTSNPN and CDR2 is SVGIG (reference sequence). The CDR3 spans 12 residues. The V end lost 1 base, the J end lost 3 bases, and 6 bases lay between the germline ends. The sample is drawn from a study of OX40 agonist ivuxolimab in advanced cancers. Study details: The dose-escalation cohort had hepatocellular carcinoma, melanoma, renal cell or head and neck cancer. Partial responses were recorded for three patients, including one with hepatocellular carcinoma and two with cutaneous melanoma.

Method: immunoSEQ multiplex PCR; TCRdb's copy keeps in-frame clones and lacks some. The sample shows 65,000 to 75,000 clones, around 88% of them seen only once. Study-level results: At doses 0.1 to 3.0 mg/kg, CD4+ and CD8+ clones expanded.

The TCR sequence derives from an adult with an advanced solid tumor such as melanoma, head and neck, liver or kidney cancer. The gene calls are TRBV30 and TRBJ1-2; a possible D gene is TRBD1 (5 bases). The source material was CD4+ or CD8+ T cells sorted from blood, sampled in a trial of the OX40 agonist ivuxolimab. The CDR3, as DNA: TGTGCCTGGAGTGACAGGCACTATGGCTACACCTTC. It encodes CAWSDRHYGYTF.